The following is a TCR beta chain sequence with its context. Antigen specificity is unknown. Germline is not matched at one junction end, which may reflect a read error. This entry belongs to a study of STAT3 mutations in large granular lymphocyte leukemia. Study-level information: Roughly half of the longitudinally sequenced T-LGLL patients carried detectable canonical activating STAT3 mutations.

General study points: Suggested: STAT3 mutation was not the ancestral event for these clonal expansions. Treatment regimens differed across patients between samplings. Every T-cell large granular lymphocyte leukemia patient had at least one immunodominant TCR beta clonotype.

Produced via immunoSEQ multiplex PCR; TCRdb's table is partial and in-frame only. The sample has about 24,000 clones, about 95% seen once. Germline values: CDR1 MNHEY, CDR2 SMNVEV (reference sequence). The CDR3 extends over 12 amino acids. This sequence originates from a man aged 40-55 years with T-cell large granular lymphocyte leukemia. Some clones in this sample may be carry-over from other donors' samples. Sequenced sample: peripheral blood mononuclear cells. This chain links TRBV27 with TRBJ1-5, with D possibly matching TRBD1 (5 bases). The CDR3 here is CASSLGPGPLYF. In nucleotides, the CDR3 is TGTGCCAGCAGTTTAGGGCCGGGACCGCTTTATTTT.